The next 8 T cell receptor beta chains were all read from a single sample in a study of cytomegalovirus exposure and HLA in healthy donors. It was with 60 Vbeta and 13 Jbeta primers that the PCR ran. Generated by immunoSEQ multiplex PCR, the TCRdb table keeps only in-frame clones and is missing some. Its table records about 130,000 clones. Sequencing was carried out using PBMCs. All receptors come from a man aged 18 to 30 in good health and CMV-seronegative.

The CDR3 loop is CATSRGTDTSSYNEQFF. CDR3 DNA: TGTGCCACCAGCAGGGGGACAGATACTAGCTCCTACAATGAGCAGTTCTTC. The chain carries TRBV15 and TRBJ2-1, with 7 bases fitting TRBD1. CDR3 size: 17 residues. The germline gives CDR1 LNHNV, CDR2 YYDKDF (reference sequence). V shed 3 bases, J shed 0 bases, and the junction held 8 bases outside the gene matches.

This rearrangement joins TRBV5-1 to TRBJ2-3; 9 bases align to TRBD2. The CDR3 has 15 residues. Looked up from germline, CDR1 is SGHRS and CDR2 is YFSETQ. The V segment lost 2 bases and the J segment 1 base; nucleotides outside the gene matches: 2. DNA for the CDR3: TGCGCCAGCAGCTTTTCTAGCGGGGGCACAGATACGCAGTATTTT. Protein: CASSFSSGGTDTQYF.

V is TRBV29-1 and J is TRBJ1-2; perhaps TRBD1 as D (6 bases). Germline V gene data show CDR1 as SQVTM and CDR2 as ANQGSEA. The CDR3 sequence is 12 residues long. The V end was cut by 5 bases, the J end by 0 bases, with 7 bases between. This CDR3 is CSVRDTNYGYTF. CDR3 nucleotides: TGCAGCGTTAGGGACACTAACTATGGCTACACCTTC.

The gene calls are TRBV5-1 and TRBJ2-7, with D maybe TRBD2 (5 bases). V was clipped by 0 bases and J by 4 bases, with 8 bases between them. Germline V gene sequence: CDR1 SGHRS, CDR2 YFSETQ. This CDR3 contains 13 residues. The CDR3: CASSLDGEYEQYF. CDR3 DNA sequence: TGCGCCAGCAGCTTGGACGGGGAGTACGAGCAGTACTTC.

This chain joins TRBV10-3 and TRBJ2-3, with TRBD2 matching 12 bases. CDR1 and CDR2 (germline): ENHRY, SYGVKD. V trimming: 0 bases; J trimming: 9 bases; junction bases outside the gene matches: 19. The length of the CDR3 is 20 residues. The chain's CDR3 is CAISESLMGRLAGGPGTQYF. CDR3 DNA sequence: TGTGCCATCAGTGAGTCTTTGATGGGTCGGCTAGCGGGGGGGCCAGGGACGCAGTATTTT.

This chain links TRBV30 with TRBJ2-7; D call uncertain. The CDR3 extends over 13 amino acids. Trimming took 4 bases from V and 3 from J, leaving 13 bases between them. Per germline, CDR1 GTSNPN and CDR2 SVGIG (reference sequence). This CDR3 is CAWTKRSHYEQYF. CDR3 DNA: TGTGCCTGGACTAAAAGATCCCACTACGAGCAGTACTTC. Looking up the rest from reference TRBV30 and TRBJ2-7 gives the full variable domain: SQTIHQWPATLVQPVGSPLSLECTVEGTSNPNLYWYRQAAGRGLQLLFYSVGIGQISSEVPQNLSASRPQDRQFILSSKKLLLSDSGFYLCAWTKRSHYEQYFGPGTRLTVT.

The chain has TRBV9 and TRBJ2-3; TRBD1 agrees at 7 bases. Germline trimming cut 0 bases from V and 6 bases from J; bases unmatched to any gene: 13. CDR1 is SGDLS and CDR2 is YYNGEE in the germline V gene. This CDR3 has 17 residues. In DNA, the CDR3 is TGTGCCAGCAGCGTAGATCCGAGAAGAGGGGGCGCGGATACGCAGTATTTT. Its translation: CASSVDPRRGGADTQYF.

The chain uses TRBV5-1 and TRBJ2-3, with TRBD1 matching over 8 bases. The CDR3 consists of 16 residues. The ends lost 4 bases at V and 0 bases at J; junction bases unmatched: 7. The germline V gene encodes CDR1 SGHRS and CDR2 YFSETQ. The CDR3: CASSVRGQGSTDTQYF. CDR3 nucleotides: TGCGCCAGCAGCGTCAGGGGGCAGGGTAGCACAGATACGCAGTATTTT.